The 9 T cell receptor beta chains below were found in one sample sequenced in a study of CD8+CD57+ T cells in acquired aplastic anemia. All sequencing subjects had displayed CD8+CD57+ cell expansion on flow cytometry. CDR3 and TCR beta VDJ profiling relied on a genomic DNA template. Via MiXCR, TCRdb re-called the reads, giving one row per CDR3 protein. The sample has 200,000 or so distinct CDR3 sequences, roughly two thirds seen once. Sequenced material: sorted CD4+, CD8+, or CD8+CD57+ T cells (not recorded which) from PBMCs. These receptors were obtained from a human donor with aplastic anemia.

This clonotype has at least ten counts. Here the CDR3 reads CASSEAGTTYEQYF. The CDR3 DNA is TGTGCCAGCAGTGAAGCGGGGACCACCTACGAGCAGTACTTC. This chain links TRBV6-1 with TRBJ2-7; either TRBD1 or TRBD2 may supply D (5 bases each). The V gene lost 0 bases and the J gene lost 2 bases, with 8 bases spanning the gap. Germline V gene data show CDR1 as MNHNS and CDR2 as SASEGT. This CDR3 region has 14 residues.

The V and J genes are TRBV19 and TRBJ2-5, with 9 bases that match TRBD2. J was trimmed by 12 bases and V by 5 bases; bases with no gene match: 7. Looked up from germline, CDR1 is LNHDA and CDR2 is SQIVND (reference sequence). The CDR3 covers 12 residues. This chain's CDR3 is CASSAGGRHKYF. CDR3 nucleotides: TGTGCCAGTAGTGCGGGGGGGAGACACAAGTACTTC.

The chain recombines TRBV12-3 or TRBV12-4 with TRBJ2-7, with TRBD1 identical over 7 bases. The CDR3 is 15 residues long. With V trimmed by 6 bases and J by 7 bases, 15 bases remained unmatched. CDR3 protein: CASSSAMTGSWEQYF. The CDR3 region has the DNA TGTGCCAGCAGCTCCGCAATGACAGGGTCCTGGGAGCAGTACTTC.

This clonotype was seen only a few times. The rearrangement joins TRBV7-8 to TRBJ2-6; D ambiguous. V shed 2 bases and J shed 0 bases, with 11 bases lying between them. This CDR3 comprises 17 residues. The germline V gene has CDR1 SGHVS and CDR2 FQNEAQ. The CDR3 spells CASSLNLPHSGANVLTF. The CDR3 DNA sequence: TGTGCCAGCAGCTTAAATCTACCGCACTCTGGGGCCAACGTCCTGACTTTC. The variable domain in full, with the rest retrieved from reference TRBV7-8 and TRBJ2-6, is GAGVSQSPRYKVAKRGQDVALRCDPISGHVSLFWYQQALGQGPEFLTYFQNEAQLDKSGLPSDRFFAERPEGSVSTLKIQRTQQEDSAVYLCASSLNLPHSGANVLTFGAGSRLTVL.

This clonotype showed up just a few times. J is TRBJ2-3 and V is TRBV24-1; D is undetermined. V lost 7 bases and J lost 6, with 13 bases in between. The CDR3 loop spans 13 amino acids. Germline CDR1 and CDR2: KGHDR and SFDVKD. The CDR3 coding sequence is TGTGCCACCAGCGAACCCTCGTCGGATACGCAGTATTTT. Its protein product is CATSEPSSDTQYF.

This chain links TRBV20-1 with TRBJ2-7, with D unclear. CDR3 length equals 11 residues. The V end lost 5 bases, the J end lost 6 bases, and 11 bases lay between the germline ends. CDR1 is DFQATT, CDR2 SNEGSKA, per germline (reference sequence). In DNA, the CDR3 is TGCAGTGCTGTACCCCTAGGCGAGCAGTACTTC. Residues: CSAVPLGEQYF.

This chain uses TRBV20-1 with TRBJ1-6, with a tentative D call TRBD1 (5 bases). Germline V CDR1 and CDR2: DFQATT, SNEGSKA (reference sequence). This CDR3 is built from 14 residues. V lost 5 bases, J lost 14 bases, and 22 bases lay in between. The CDR3 DNA reads as TGCAGTGCTTCGCCGGGACGGGGGGGATTGGCCCTCCACTTT. As protein: CSASPGRGGLALHF.

This clonotype was picked up a small number of times. The V call is TRBV15, the J call TRBJ2-1; 7 bases line up with TRBD2. Trimming at V came to 10 bases and at J to 2 bases, leaving 5 bases not matched to a gene. CDR3 length: 13 residues. From germline, CDR1 is LNHNV and CDR2 YYDKDF (reference sequence). The CDR3 DNA follows: TGTGCCATGGCGGGAGTGGCCTACAATGAGCAGTTCTTC. It translates to CAMAGVAYNEQFF. The full variable domain, in which reference TRBV15 and TRBJ2-1 provide the parts outside the CDR3, is DAMVIQNPRYQVTQFGKPVTLSCSQTLNHNVMYWYQQKSSQAPKLLFHYYDKDFNNEADTPDNFQSRRPNTSFCFLDIRSPGLGDTAMYLCAMAGVAYNEQFFGPGTRLTVL.

The chain is built from TRBV20-1 and TRBJ1-2; D is undetermined. Germline values: CDR1 DFQATT, CDR2 SNEGSKA (reference sequence). The CDR3 runs 13 residues. The ends were cut back, 1 base at V and 2 bases at J, with 8 bases in the middle. The CDR3 nucleotides read TGCAGTGCTAGAGTTCCGGGGAACTATGGCTACACCTTC. Translation: CSARVPGNYGYTF.